One sample yielded the 25 T cell receptor beta chains listed below, sequenced in a study of CD8 T cells in Susac syndrome. The RNA, roughly 0.45 to 1 ug, was put through reverse transcription using random hexamers. A single record per CDR3 protein comes from TCRdb applying MiXCR to the immunoSEQ multiplex PCR reads. The data contain roughly 190,000 distinct CDR3 sequences, about 93% of them singletons. The sequencing sample was made of CD4+ T cells from PBMCs. The receptors derive from a human donor in good health.

The chain uses TRBV12-3 or TRBV12-4 and TRBJ2-2, with D uncertain. The CDR3 contains 11 residues. V gave up 6 bases and J gave up 5 bases, with 4 bases separating them. The CDR3 protein is CASRITGELFF. The CDR3 nucleotides are TGTGCCAGCAGAATAACCGGGGAGCTGTTTTTT.

The J gene is TRBJ2-3, the V gene TRBV6-2 or TRBV6-3; 15 nucleotides agree with TRBD2. Germline CDR1 MNHEY, CDR2 SVGEGT. V lost 6 bases, J lost 3 bases, and 7 bases stayed unmatched. This CDR3 has 17 amino acids. CDR3 DNA: TGTGCCAGCAGGAGGACTAGCGGGGGGGCTAAAACAGATACGCAGTATTTT. Protein product: CASRRTSGGAKTDTQYF.

V is TRBV19 and J is TRBJ1-1; D perhaps matches TRBD1 (5 bases). The CDR3 length is 14 residues. V lost 7 bases and J 8 bases, leaving 20 bases between the germline ends. The germline V gene has CDR1 LNHDA and CDR2 SQIVND (reference sequence). The CDR3, as DNA: TGTGCCAGTAAGCAGGAAGGGGTCACCGTAGAAGCTTTCTTT. Translation gives CASKQEGVTVEAFF.

The rearrangement uses TRBV5-4 and TRBJ1-2; the D gene is possibly TRBD1 (6 bases). This CDR3 is 14 amino acids long. The V end was cut by 4 bases, the J end by 6 bases, with 16 bases between. CDR1 SGHNT and CDR2 YYREEE come from the germline V gene (reference sequence). CDR3: CASSRPDSLNGYTF. The CDR3 coding sequence is TGTGCCAGCAGCCGACCGGACAGCCTGAATGGCTACACCTTC.

This rearrangement joins TRBV12-3 or TRBV12-4 to TRBJ1-5; D is unclear. This CDR3 spans 12 amino acids. Trimming stripped 7 bases from V and 6 bases from J, with 10 bases between. CDR3 bases: TGTGCCAGCACGCATGGGGTTCAGCCCCAGCATTTT. The encoded protein is CASTHGVQPQHF.

The gene calls are TRBV12-3 or TRBV12-4 and TRBJ1-2; 7 nucleotides line up with TRBD1. Unmatched junction bases numbered 4, after V lost 1 base and J lost 8 bases. CDR3 size: 13 residues. For the CDR3, the DNA is TGTGCCAGCAGTTTAGTTGAGGGGGCAGGCTACACCTTC. Encoded protein: CASSLVEGAGYTF.

The chain couples TRBV7-8 to TRBJ2-5; D remains unclear. V was shortened by 5 bases and J by 1 base, with 14 bases between the two germline ends. The CDR3 spans 15 residues. Looked up from germline, CDR1 is SGHVS and CDR2 is FQNEAQ. In nucleotides, the CDR3 is TGTGCCAGCAGCGGAAAATGGACGGGCCAAGAGACCCAGTACTTC. Its translation: CASSGKWTGQETQYF.

The chain joins TRBV3-1 to TRBJ2-7; D unclear. The CDR3 consists of 12 residues. Trimming pared 0 bases from V and 6 bases from J, leaving 6 bases between. CDR1 and CDR2 (germline): LGHDT, YNNKEL (reference sequence). CDR3 bases: TGTGCCAGCAGCCAAGATCTGGGCGAGCAGTACTTC. It is translated as CASSQDLGEQYF.

J is TRBJ1-3 and V is TRBV29-1; D is uncertain. V was pared by 3 bases and J by 0 bases, with 9 bases between. The germline gives CDR1 SQVTM, CDR2 ANQGSEA. This CDR3 spans 14 amino acids. CDR3 sequence (DNA): TGCAGCGTTGATAAGGTTTTCTCTGGAAACACCATATATTTT. Amino acids: CSVDKVFSGNTIYF.

The chain couples TRBV2 to TRBJ2-4; 11 nucleotides align to TRBD1. Per germline, CDR1 SNHLY and CDR2 FYNNEI. CDR3 size: 17 residues. Trimming cost V 6 bases and J 10 bases; bases outside gene matches: 17. The CDR3 loop reads CASSPQIRDRGNGIQYF. In nucleotides, the CDR3 is TGTGCCAGCAGCCCTCAAATCCGGGACAGGGGGAATGGGATTCAGTACTTC.

This rearrangement joins TRBV5-1 to TRBJ1-2; 8 nucleotides line up with TRBD1. V lost 0 bases and J lost 8; bases outside the gene matches: 12. The CDR3 is 16 residues long. Per germline, CDR1 SGHRS and CDR2 YFSETQ. The CDR3 bases are TGCGCCAGCAGCTTGGGGGACAGGACCTCCCGAGGGGGCTACACCTTC. Translated: CASSLGDRTSRGGYTF.

CDR3 residues: CSRQGTYNEQFF. In DNA form, the CDR3 reads TGCAGTCGTCAGGGGACGTACAATGAGCAGTTCTTC. The chain combines TRBV20-1 with TRBJ2-1; D possibly corresponds to TRBD1 (6 bases). This CDR3 region has 12 residues. Looked up from germline, CDR1 is DFQATT and CDR2 is SNEGSKA (reference sequence). V was shortened by 8 bases and J by 4 bases, with 12 bases between the two germline ends.

This clonotype was picked up one time. This sequence joins TRBV2 and TRBJ2-4, with D perhaps given as TRBD1 or TRBD2 (5 bases each). CDR1 and CDR2 (germline): SNHLY, FYNNEI. Trimming took off 4 bases at V and 0 bases at J, with 7 bases between the two ends. This CDR3 has 14 amino acids. CDR3 protein: CASSVGEAKNIQYF. CDR3 nucleotides: TGTGCCAGCAGTGTGGGGGAAGCCAAAAACATTCAGTACTTC.

This sequence joins TRBV5-1 and TRBJ1-2; tentatively, D is TRBD1 (5 bases). V was pared by 4 bases and J by 0 bases, with 13 bases between. CDR1 SGHRS and CDR2 YFSETQ come from the germline V gene. This CDR3 has 15 residues. The CDR3 spells CASSKMGTSNYGYTF. The CDR3, as DNA: TGCGCCAGCAGCAAGATGGGGACCTCTAACTATGGCTACACCTTC.

This sequence joins TRBV20-1 and TRBJ2-7, with D maybe TRBD2 (6 bases). The CDR3 totals 14 residues. Germline loops: CDR1 DFQATT, CDR2 SNEGSKA (reference sequence). Trimming removed 3 bases at V and 5 bases at J, with 17 bases between. CDR3 loop: CSASRDFVKNEQYF. In DNA, the CDR3 is TGCAGTGCTAGCCGGGACTTCGTGAAGAACGAGCAGTACTTC.

The chain uses TRBV11-2 and TRBJ2-7, with 9 bases that match TRBD1. The CDR3 runs to 14 residues. The V gene end was trimmed by 3 bases and the J gene end by 3 bases; junction bases not matched to a gene: 3. Germline V lookup: CDR1 SGHAT, CDR2 FQNNGV. The CDR3 region has the DNA TGTGCCAGCAGCTTTTCGGACAGGGGCTACGAGCAGTACTTC. Its protein product is CASSFSDRGYEQYF.

This chain joins TRBV30 and TRBJ1-1; 8 bases map to TRBD1. The ends lost 7 bases at V and 1 base at J; junction bases unmatched: 8. Per germline, CDR1 GTSNPN and CDR2 SVGIG (reference sequence). This CDR3 is built from 14 residues. In DNA, the CDR3 is TGTGCCTATAAAACCGGGACAGGGAACACTGAAGCTTTCTTT. This codes for CAYKTGTGNTEAFF.

The rearrangement joins TRBV14 to TRBJ1-6; no definite D call. This CDR3 spans 14 amino acids. Germline V gene lookup returns CDR1 SGHDN and CDR2 FVKESK. Between the trimmed V and J ends, which lost 1 base and 7 bases, there was a span of 8 bases. The CDR3 region is CASSQVGLNSPLHF. DNA of the CDR3: TGTGCCAGCAGCCAAGTTGGTCTGAATTCACCCCTCCACTTT.

The chain joins TRBV25-1 to TRBJ1-6; D is possibly TRBD1 (6 bases). Germline assignment: CDR1 MGHDK and CDR2 SYGVNS. The V and J ends lost 5 bases and 13 bases respectively, with 18 bases between them. The CDR3 length is 14 residues. CDR3 in amino acids: CASSQLGGLSPLHF. The CDR3 coding sequence is TGTGCCAGCAGTCAGCTTGGGGGCCTCTCGCCCCTCCACTTT.

The chain links TRBV5-1 to TRBJ1-6; D is perhaps TRBD1 (6 bases). Germline-derived CDR1 and CDR2 are SGHRS and YFSETQ. Trimming stripped 7 bases from V and 9 bases from J, with 14 bases between. The CDR3 consists of 13 residues. CDR3 residues: CASGRGRGSPLHF. The CDR3 DNA reads TGCGCCAGCGGCAGGGGTCGGGGTTCACCCCTCCACTTT.

The chain combines TRBV11-1 with TRBJ1-5; D is undetermined. V gave up 2 bases and J gave up 0 bases, with 5 bases separating them. This CDR3 contains 14 residues. Germline lookup yields CDR1 SGHAT and CDR2 FQDESV (reference sequence). The CDR3 nucleotides are TGTGCCAGCAGCTTACCTGGTAGCAATCAGCCCCAGCATTTT. Translation: CASSLPGSNQPQHF. The variable domain in full, with the rest retrieved from reference TRBV11-1 and TRBJ1-5, is EAEVAQSPRYKITEKSQAVAFWCDPISGHATLYWYRQILGQGPELLVQFQDESVVDDSQLPKDRFSAERLKGVDSTLKIQPAELGDSAMYLCASSLPGSNQPQHFGDGTRLSIL.

V usage is TRBV4-1 and J usage is TRBJ1-2; possibly TRBD1 for D (6 bases). V lost 0 bases and J 4 bases, leaving 12 bases between the germline ends. From germline, CDR1 is MGHRA and CDR2 YSYEKL. This CDR3 contains 15 residues. The CDR3 is CASSQESGVGYGYTF. For the CDR3, the DNA is TGCGCCAGCAGCCAAGAATCAGGGGTGGGCTATGGCTACACCTTC.

V usage is TRBV13 and J usage is TRBJ1-1; D is unclear. Germline CDR1 and CDR2: PRHDT and FYEKMQ (reference sequence). V dropped 2 bases and J dropped 7 bases, with 11 bases sitting between them. This CDR3 is built from 13 residues. The CDR3 spells CASSLSATGEAFF. Written as DNA, the CDR3 is TGTGCCAGCAGCTTATCGGCGACGGGTGAAGCTTTCTTT.

This clonotype appeared once. The chain is built from TRBV7-8 and TRBJ1-6; D unclear. Trimming took 1 base from V and 9 from J, leaving 7 bases between them. The CDR3 loop spans 13 amino acids. Germline lookup yields CDR1 SGHVS and CDR2 FQNEAQ. The CDR3 region is CASSLGPSSPLHF. CDR3 sequence (DNA): TGTGCCAGCAGCTTAGGACCGAGTTCACCCCTCCACTTT.

The V gene is TRBV4-3, the J gene TRBJ1-4, with D possibly being TRBD1 (6 bases). The CDR3 extends over 13 amino acids. Germline loops: CDR1 LGHNA, CDR2 YSLEER. Trimming stripped 2 bases from V and 8 bases from J, with 9 bases between. In nucleotides, the CDR3 is TGCGCCAGCAGCCAAACCACAGGGGAAAAACTGTTTTTT. Protein product: CASSQTTGEKLFF.